The 2 T cell receptor beta chains given below trace back to one sample, sequenced in a study of blood T cell repertoires in COVID-19. Sequencing was performed with immunoSEQ multiplex PCR; in TCRdb, only in-frame clones are kept and a portion is missing. Here the sample spans fewer than 150,000 clones, approximately 83% being singletons. Sequences were obtained from peripheral blood. These receptors came from a woman between 45 and 60 years old who had recovered from COVID-19.

J is TRBJ2-7 and V is TRBV11-3, with D possibly being TRBD1 (5 bases). The CDR3 sequence is 12 residues long. V was trimmed by 7 bases and J by 3 bases, leaving 10 bases between them. Germline CDR1 reads SGHNT; CDR2 reads YENEEA. The CDR3 here is CASTLDSYEQYF. CDR3 DNA: TGTGCCAGCACCCTAGACAGCTACGAGCAGTACTTC. The entire variable domain, with the rest obtained from reference TRBV11-3 and TRBJ2-7, is as follows: EAGVVQSPRYKIIEKKQPVAFWCNPISGHNTLYWYLQNLGQGPELLIRYENEEAVDDSQLPKDRFSAERLKGVDSTLKIQPAELGDSAVYLCASTLDSYEQYFGPGTRLTVT.

The rearrangement links TRBV5-5 to TRBJ2-7; a possible D gene is TRBD1 (6 bases). The CDR3 runs to 15 residues. Trimming removed 0 bases from V and 3 bases from J, with 13 bases in between. The V gene's germline CDR1 is SGHKS and CDR2 YYEKEE (reference sequence). The CDR3 region is CASSLAQLGGYEQYF. The DNA for the CDR3 is TGTGCCAGCAGCTTGGCGCAGTTAGGGGGCTACGAGCAGTACTTC.